The present TCR beta chain was sequenced within a study of metastatic and nonmetastatic thyroid tumors (TCRdb year 2020). About the full investigation: Repertoires from peripheral blood and from tumor or nodule tissue samples of malignant and benign thyroid patients were compared.

This clone was recorded at least ten times. The antigen it recognizes is unknown. No base quality information exists; no much larger clone differs at one position. The CDR3, from cysteine to phenylalanine, totals 14 residues. The CDR3 DNA has 42 bases and is translated from base 1. The trim is 4 bases for V and 7 bases for J, with a gap of 14 bases between the germline ends. CDR1 and CDR2, looked up from the germline V gene, are ENHRY and SYGVKD. The library was built by means of PCR. Sequencing was carried out with an Illumina HiSeq 4000. High-throughput sequencing was used to profile the TCR beta-chain CDR3 region of every patient. As for the original processing: Drawing on CDR3 differences between clinicopathological groups, the researchers built a classifier meant to tell apart patients with distant-metastatic papillary thyroid cancer. The Shannon index was used to assess repertoire diversity, and the Morisita-Horn index was used to assess tumor-blood repertoire similarity. Through fastp at Q25 and MiXCR, TCRdb rebuilt clones from the public reads, retaining in-frame beta chains. These V and J calls derive from TCRdb rather than the authors' analysis. Counted in this sample were some 23,000 clones; roughly 9.8% of them appeared once. 25% to 30% of the sample is taken by the ten largest.

No patient had received any treatment before thyroid surgery. Patient clinical samples collected from the early 2010s to the late 2010s were retrospectively analysed using T-cell receptor beta sequencing. On the study overall, not on this receptor specifically: In both blood and tumor samples, TCR beta diversity was reported to be significantly higher in malignant tumors than in benign nodules.

This TCR was recovered from a female donor with papillary thyroid cancer or a benign thyroid nodule (not recorded which). Some clones in this sample may be carry-over from other donors' samples. The specimen was blood. The rearranged chain carries TRBV10-3 and TRBJ2-1, and perhaps TRBD1 as D gene, on 7 matching bases. The DNA sequence follows: TGTGCCATCAGTGGACTAGGGGGCCCTAATGAGCAGTTCTTC. It encodes CAISGLGGPNEQFF.